These 14 T cell receptor beta chains came from one sample sequenced in a study of blood T cell repertoires in COVID-19. Using immunoSEQ multiplex PCR, the repertoire was profiled, and TCRdb retains in-frame clones only, with some absent. Of some 130,000 clones listed, about 86% are singletons. Sequencing was done on a sample of PBMCs or T cells enriched from blood (not recorded which). The receptors derive from a woman aged 45-59 years who had recovered from COVID-19.

The rearrangement uses TRBV4-1 and TRBJ2-1, with TRBD2 matching 14 bases. The length of the CDR3 is 16 residues. With 4 bases clipped from V and 8 bases from J, the junction kept 7 bases outside the gene matches. Germline assignment: CDR1 MGHRA and CDR2 YSYEKL. DNA for the CDR3: TGCGCCAGCAGCCGCCGGGGACTAGCGGGGGTGTATGAGCAGTTCTTC. Translating it yields CASSRRGLAGVYEQFF.

Note on this clone: Germline is not matched at one junction end, which may reflect a read error. The gene calls are TRBV30 and TRBJ1-2; D is unclear. CDR3 size: 12 residues. The V gene's germline CDR1 is GTSNPN and CDR2 SVGIG (reference sequence). CDR3 sequence reads: CAWSVAGGRAAF. Written as DNA, the CDR3 is TGTGCCTGGAGTGTTGCCGGAGGGAGGGCCGCCTTC.

The gene calls are TRBV20-1 and TRBJ1-1; tentatively, D is TRBD1 (5 bases). With 4 bases removed from V and 11 bases from J, the gap between germline ends came to 14 bases. From germline, CDR1 is DFQATT and CDR2 SNEGSKA (reference sequence). The CDR3 totals 11 residues. Here the CDR3 reads CSANWGGKAFF. The CDR3, as DNA: TGCAGTGCTAATTGGGGGGGTAAGGCTTTCTTT.

DNA of the CDR3: TGTGCCAGCAGTGAAAGACTAATGGGTTATGCGAACACTGAAGCTTTCTTT. Residues: CASSERLMGYANTEAFF. The chain combines TRBV2 with TRBJ1-1; no clear D gene. CDR3 length: 17 residues. Germline-derived CDR1 and CDR2 are SNHLY and FYNNEI. Trimming took off 2 bases at V and 1 base at J, with 17 bases between the two ends.

V gene TRBV7-9 combines with J gene TRBJ2-3; TRBD2 aligns across 12 bases. Trimming removed 5 bases from V and 8 bases from J; junction bases left unmatched: 8. Per germline, CDR1 SEHNR and CDR2 FQNEAQ (reference sequence). This CDR3 comprises 15 residues. The CDR3 DNA reads TGTGCCAGCAGCGCTAGCGGGGGGGCCAAGAGTACGCAGTATTTT. Encoded protein: CASSASGGAKSTQYF.

The DNA for the CDR3 is TGTGCTAGTGGTCCGCGGGGGGGAACTGAAGCTTTCTTT. Amino acid sequence: CASGPRGGTEAFF. This chain connects TRBV12-5 to TRBJ1-1; D possibly corresponds to TRBD1 (5 bases). Germline-derived CDR1 and CDR2 are LGHNT and FRNRAP. This CDR3 has 13 amino acids. Deletions cut 5 bases from V and 5 bases from J, with 12 bases between.

The rearrangement joins TRBV29-1 to TRBJ2-7; 7 positions agree with TRBD1. V trimming: 6 bases; J trimming: 0 bases; junction bases outside the gene matches: 8. CDR1 is SQVTM, CDR2 ANQGSEA, per germline. There are 14 residues in the CDR3. Here the CDR3 reads CSVIGQESSYEQYF. Here the CDR3 DNA reads TGCAGCGTCATAGGACAGGAGAGCTCCTACGAGCAGTACTTC.

This clone was recorded once. This chain joins TRBV27 and TRBJ2-2; 8 bases fit TRBD1. After removal of 6 bases from V and 2 bases from J, the junction contained 2 bases not matched to a gene. The CDR3 runs 14 residues. Germline V CDR1 and CDR2: MNHEY, SMNVEV (reference sequence). CDR3 sequence: CASRQGDNTGELFF. In DNA form, the CDR3 reads TGTGCCAGCAGACAGGGGGATAACACCGGGGAGCTGTTTTTT.

V usage is TRBV29-1 and J usage is TRBJ1-5, with a weak D call TRBD1 (5 bases). V was trimmed by 6 bases and J by 9 bases, leaving 18 bases between them. Germline V gene sequence: CDR1 SQVTM, CDR2 ANQGSEA. The CDR3 is 13 amino acids. CDR3 residues: CSVADTLMGPQHF. CDR3 DNA: TGCAGCGTCGCGGACACACTAATGGGGCCCCAGCATTTT.

The J gene is TRBJ2-7, the V gene TRBV6-5; no definite D call. Germline CDR1 is MNHEY and CDR2 is SVGAGI. V was trimmed by 0 bases and J by 2 bases, leaving 8 bases between them. This CDR3 has 14 amino acids. This CDR3 reads CASSYSQVTYEQYF. CDR3 DNA: TGTGCCAGCAGTTACTCGCAGGTAACCTACGAGCAGTACTTC.

The CDR3 spells CSASRRLAGEYNEQFF. The DNA for the CDR3 is TGCAGTGCTAGTAGGCGACTAGCGGGGGAATACAATGAGCAGTTCTTC. The rearrangement links TRBV20-1 to TRBJ2-1, with TRBD2 matching over 12 bases. Germline CDR1 reads DFQATT; CDR2 reads SNEGSKA (reference sequence). The trim removed 3 bases at V and 4 bases at J, leaving 7 bases unmatched. There are 16 residues in the CDR3.

The chain joins TRBV11-2 to TRBJ1-1; D may be TRBD1 (5 bases). This CDR3 is built from 15 residues. Germline-derived CDR1 and CDR2 are SGHAT and FQNNGV. Trimming shortened V by 1 base and J by 5 bases, and 14 bases separated the two germline ends. The CDR3 DNA reads TGTGCCAGCAGCTTAGCCCGGGACTGGAGGACTGAAGCTTTCTTT. This translates into CASSLARDWRTEAFF.

This chain uses TRBV4-1 with TRBJ2-1, with TRBD1 matching 9 bases. Germline V gene sequence: CDR1 MGHRA, CDR2 YSYEKL. The CDR3 runs 14 residues. V gave up 4 bases and J gave up 4 bases; unmatched junction bases: 2. Here the CDR3 DNA reads TGCGCCAGCAGCCCACAGGGGGCTTACAATGAGCAGTTCTTC. Translated: CASSPQGAYNEQFF.

J is TRBJ1-5 and V is TRBV2; tentatively, D is TRBD1 (6 bases). V lost 8 bases to trimming and J lost 7 bases, with 15 bases between them. CDR1 and CDR2 from the germline V gene are SNHLY and FYNNEI. The CDR3 has 13 residues. The CDR3 sequence: CASLGGGGQPQHF. The CDR3 coding sequence is TGTGCCAGCCTAGGGGGGGGTGGACAGCCCCAGCATTTT.